Listed here is a single T cell receptor (beta chain). Its target is not known. The entry originates in a study of Ad26.COV2.S vaccination and SARS-CoV-2 variants. Overall study context: COV1001, an Ad26.COV2.S trial, supplied this vaccine-arm donor. Study conclusions and caveats: Researchers reported similar non-spike TCR breadth in vaccine and placebo recipients.

V was shortened by 0 bases and J by 2 bases, with 10 bases between the two germline ends. The CDR3 has 15 amino acids. Germline V lookup: CDR1 ENHRY, CDR2 SYGVKD. Assay: immunoSEQ multiplex PCR; the TCRdb copy retains only in-frame clones and omits some. The data hold around 340,000 clones, with approximately 86% observed a single time. Treatment of the sample: over 15 received Ad26.COV2.S at low or high dose, single or two shots; 5 received placebo; per-sample allocation not given. After the first vaccine or placebo injection, samples were drawn on day 63. It was Wuhan-strain SARS-CoV-2 spike that the Ad26 vaccine vector expressed.

The rearrangement links TRBV10-3 to TRBJ1-2, with D possibly matching TRBD1 (6 bases). The material was peripheral blood, obtained in a trial of Ad26.COV2.S vaccine versus placebo. The sequence was obtained from a person between 18 and 65 years old who received the Ad26.COV2.S COVID-19 vaccine or a placebo. The CDR3 protein is CAISESITGNYGYTF. DNA of the CDR3: TGTGCCATCAGTGAGTCGATCACAGGGAACTATGGCTACACCTTC.